The 6 T cell receptor beta chains listed next were all sequenced from one sample in a study of brain T cells in children with intractable seizures. TCRdb's copy holds only in-frame clones and misses some; the assay was immunoSEQ multiplex PCR. In the table there are some 62,000 clones, roughly 95% of which are singletons. The material was peripheral blood, obtained at surgery. Receptors were obtained from a boy under two years old with focal cortical dysplasia and intractable seizures.

This rearrangement joins TRBV2 to TRBJ2-3; the match to TRBD2 covers 8 bases. The CDR3 totals 15 residues. V shed 1 base and J 6 bases; nucleotides not matched to a gene: 6. Germline assignment: CDR1 SNHLY and CDR2 FYNNEI. In DNA, the CDR3 is TGTGCCAGCAGTGAAGTTGGACTAGCAGGGGATACGCAGTATTTT. It codes for CASSEVGLAGDTQYF.

This chain links TRBV19 with TRBJ1-1; possibly TRBD1 for D (6 bases). CDR3 size: 12 residues. CDR1 is LNHDA, CDR2 SQIVND, per germline (reference sequence). Trimming removed 5 bases from V and 8 bases from J, with 12 bases in between. As DNA, the CDR3 is TGTGCCAGTAGTTACAATACAGGGGAAGCTTTCTTT. It yields the protein CASSYNTGEAFF.

The chain employs TRBV28 and TRBJ1-1; 9 nucleotides match TRBD1. With V trimmed by 2 bases and J by 3 bases, 10 bases remained unmatched. The CDR3 totals 17 residues. Germline-derived CDR1 and CDR2 are MDHEN and SYDVKM. The CDR3 DNA sequence: TGTGCCAGCAGTTTAGGCCGGGACAGGGTGTGGGACACTGAAGCTTTCTTT. Its protein product is CASSLGRDRVWDTEAFF.

This clone was seen once. The chain uses TRBV4-1 and TRBJ2-7; D possibly corresponds to TRBD2 (5 bases). Trimming took 1 base from V and 2 from J, leaving 12 bases between them. Germline-derived CDR1 and CDR2 are MGHRA and YSYEKL. The CDR3 runs 15 residues. The CDR3 sequence is CASSQVRAGTYEQYF. DNA for the CDR3: TGCGCCAGCAGCCAAGTGAGGGCAGGTACCTACGAGCAGTACTTC.

This chain uses TRBV5-8 with TRBJ2-7; a possible D gene is TRBD2 (7 bases). Between the trimmed V and J ends, which lost 0 bases and 5 bases, there was a span of 21 bases. The germline gives CDR1 SGHTS, CDR2 YDEGEE. The CDR3 sequence is 17 residues long. In DNA form, the CDR3 reads TGTGCCAGCAGCTTGGCGATTACAGGGAGGGCAGCGGACGAGCAGTACTTC. It encodes CASSLAITGRAADEQYF.

The chain is built from TRBV5-5 and TRBJ2-7; D tentatively fits TRBD1 or TRBD2 (5 bases each). V was shortened by 4 bases and J by 4 bases, with 15 bases between the two germline ends. The CDR3 loop spans 14 amino acids. Looked up from germline, CDR1 is SGHKS and CDR2 is YYEKEE (reference sequence). The chain's CDR3 is CASSPSPGRYEQYF. CDR3 coding DNA: TGTGCCAGCAGCCCAAGTCCGGGACGGTACGAGCAGTACTTC.